Below, 30 T cell receptor beta chains from the same sample are listed, as sequenced in a study of cytomegalovirus exposure and HLA in healthy donors. Primers included in the PCR were 60 Vbeta and 13 Jbeta primers. Clones were sequenced by immunoSEQ multiplex PCR, and TCRdb holds only the in-frame ones, with some missing. The sample has 150,000 to 200,000 clones, roughly three quarters seen once. Sequences were obtained from PBMCs. The source of these receptors is a woman aged 45 to 65 in good health and CMV-seronegative.

The chain employs TRBV2 and TRBJ1-1; the match to TRBD1 covers 7 bases. Per the germline V gene, CDR1 is SNHLY and CDR2 is FYNNEI. The CDR3 has 15 amino acids. Trimming took 6 bases from V and 5 from J; bases not matched to a gene: 12. The CDR3 is CASSVVVQGGTEAFF. The CDR3 coding sequence is TGTGCCAGCAGCGTCGTGGTTCAGGGGGGAACTGAAGCTTTCTTT.

The rearrangement joins TRBV7-9 to TRBJ2-3; D remains ambiguous. Trimming shortened V by 3 bases and J by 1 base, and 14 bases separated the two germline ends. The V gene's germline CDR1 is SEHNR and CDR2 FQNEAQ (reference sequence). The CDR3 contains 16 residues. The CDR3 sequence is CASSLVAPAGTDTQYF. CDR3 nucleotide sequence: TGTGCCAGCAGCTTGGTAGCCCCGGCGGGCACAGATACGCAGTATTTT.

CDR3 residues: CASSLGSGNEQYF. CDR3 in DNA: TGTGCCAGCAGCTTAGGGTCCGGGAACGAGCAGTACTTC. The V call is TRBV7-9, the J call TRBJ2-7; D is possibly TRBD2 (5 bases). There are 13 residues in the CDR3. V was trimmed by 1 base and J by 5 bases, leaving 9 bases between them. In germline, CDR1 is SEHNR, CDR2 FQNEAQ (reference sequence).

The chain is built from TRBV11-2 and TRBJ2-1, with a weak D call TRBD2 (5 bases). The CDR3 totals 15 residues. V lost 1 base and J lost 0, with 7 bases in between. The germline gives CDR1 SGHAT, CDR2 FQNNGV. CDR3: CASSLGRSSYNEQFF. The CDR3 nucleotides read TGTGCCAGCAGCTTAGGGAGGAGCTCCTACAATGAGCAGTTCTTC.

This clone was counted a few times. V gene TRBV6-5 combines with J gene TRBJ1-2, with D uncertain. Per the germline V gene, CDR1 is MNHEY and CDR2 is SVGAGI. Trimming stripped 0 bases from V and 2 bases from J, with 10 bases between. This CDR3 has 15 amino acids. The CDR3 loop is CASSYSSISNYGYTF. DNA for the CDR3: TGTGCCAGCAGTTACTCTAGTATTTCCAACTATGGCTACACCTTC.

J is TRBJ2-3 and V is TRBV19; a weak D match, TRBD1 (5 bases). Germline V gene data show CDR1 as LNHDA and CDR2 as SQIVND (reference sequence). This CDR3 has 15 residues. Trimming took 6 bases from V and 0 from J, leaving 13 bases between them. The CDR3: CASSGVDTSTDTQYF. In DNA, the CDR3 is TGTGCCAGTAGCGGAGTGGACACTAGCACAGATACGCAGTATTTT.

The chain is built from TRBV7-2 and TRBJ2-3; 9 nucleotides align to TRBD1. The ends lost 1 base at V and 5 bases at J; junction bases unmatched: 7. The CDR3 has 16 amino acids. Germline loops: CDR1 SGHTA, CDR2 FQGNSA. CDR3 in DNA: TGTGCCAGCAGCTTAGGGAACCGACAGGGGGTAGATACGCAGTATTTT. Residues: CASSLGNRQGVDTQYF.

The chain recombines TRBV27 with TRBJ2-1; 9 positions match TRBD2. The CDR3 covers 15 residues. Germline V CDR1 and CDR2: MNHEY, SMNVEV (reference sequence). Losses at the gene ends were 2 bases for V and 4 bases for J; bases not matched to a gene: 3. This chain's CDR3 is CASSLTAGGYNEQFF. DNA of the CDR3: TGTGCCAGCAGTTTAACAGCGGGGGGTTACAATGAGCAGTTCTTC.

The rearrangement links TRBV11-2 to TRBJ2-1; 8 bases agree with TRBD2. This CDR3 region has 18 residues. The germline V gene has CDR1 SGHAT and CDR2 FQNNGV. J was trimmed by 7 bases and V by 3 bases; bases with no gene match: 17. The CDR3 sequence: CASSFPFRGGVSSNEQFF. In DNA, the CDR3 is TGTGCCAGCAGCTTCCCCTTTCGGGGGGGGGTAAGTAGTAATGAGCAGTTCTTC.

This rearrangement joins TRBV6-5 to TRBJ1-2; possible D gene TRBD1, 5 bases. The CDR3 spans 13 residues. The V and J ends lost 6 bases and 1 base respectively, with 9 bases between them. Germline V CDR1 and CDR2: MNHEY, SVGAGI. CDR3 in amino acids: CASSRQINYGYTF. CDR3 nucleotide sequence: TGTGCCAGCAGCAGACAGATTAACTATGGCTACACCTTC.

The DNA for the CDR3 is TGTGCCAGCAGCTCTCCGGGACAGGGGGCTCCGGTTCAGCCCCAGCATTTT. The encoded protein is CASSSPGQGAPVQPQHF. The chain carries TRBV7-8 and TRBJ1-5, with 12 bases fitting TRBD1. This CDR3 is built from 17 residues. Per germline, CDR1 SGHVS and CDR2 FQNEAQ. V dropped 4 bases and J dropped 6; count of bases not matched to a gene: 10.

This rearrangement joins TRBV2 to TRBJ2-1; 11 bases are a match to TRBD2. Trimming took 3 bases from V and 4 from J; bases not matched to a gene: 2. Looked up from germline, CDR1 is SNHLY and CDR2 is FYNNEI. This CDR3 has 15 amino acids. Here the CDR3 reads CASSETSGEYNEQFF. DNA of the CDR3: TGTGCCAGCAGTGAGACTAGCGGGGAGTACAATGAGCAGTTCTTC.

The rearrangement joins TRBV29-1 to TRBJ2-7; D might be TRBD1 (5 bases). The CDR3 is 12 residues long. Germline V gene sequence: CDR1 SQVTM, CDR2 ANQGSEA. Trimming removed 7 bases at V and 3 bases at J, with 13 bases between. The CDR3 loop reads CSATEQGYEQYF. The DNA of the CDR3 is TGCAGCGCCACCGAGCAGGGCTACGAGCAGTACTTC.

The chain uses TRBV27 and TRBJ2-1, with D possibly matching TRBD2 (5 bases). This CDR3 has 14 amino acids. The germline V and J ends were trimmed by 6 bases and 4 bases, with 13 bases remaining between them. The germline V gene encodes CDR1 MNHEY and CDR2 SMNVEV (reference sequence). The CDR3 DNA follows: TGTGCCAGCAGCCTACTAGACAATTACAATGAGCAGTTCTTC. Translation gives CASSLLDNYNEQFF.

The V and J genes are TRBV13 and TRBJ2-1; D is possibly TRBD2 (7 bases). Germline V gives CDR1 PRHDT, CDR2 FYEKMQ (reference sequence). V was shortened by 0 bases and J by 9 bases, with 18 bases between the two germline ends. The CDR3 is 16 residues long. CDR3 nucleotide sequence: TGTGCCAGCAGCTTAGGGCGGGGGCGGGCGAGGGGTGAGCAGTTCTTC. This gives the protein CASSLGRGRARGEQFF.

This sequence joins TRBV5-1 and TRBJ2-7; TRBD2 matches at 7 bases. The junction had 7 bases not matched to a gene; V was cut back by 2 bases and J by 5 bases. The CDR3 is 14 residues long. Germline CDR1 SGHRS, CDR2 YFSETQ. CDR3 sequence reads: CASSLGGSFDEQYF. CDR3 DNA sequence: TGCGCCAGCAGCTTAGGCGGGAGTTTCGACGAGCAGTACTTC.

This clone was detected only a few times. The J gene is TRBJ1-1, the V gene TRBV5-1; D gene unclear. The CDR3 loop spans 16 amino acids. Germline CDR1 is SGHRS and CDR2 is YFSETQ. The V and J ends lost 0 bases and 1 base respectively, with 13 bases between them. The CDR3 protein is CASSLAVGHKNTEAFF. The CDR3 DNA reads TGCGCCAGCAGCTTGGCCGTGGGCCATAAGAACACTGAAGCTTTCTTT.

In its sample, this clone was seen once. J is TRBJ2-6 and V is TRBV5-4, with 8 nucleotides matching TRBD1. The CDR3 spans 17 residues. Germline V gene data show CDR1 as SGHNT and CDR2 as YYREEE (reference sequence). V was pared by 5 bases and J by 0 bases, with 7 bases of the junction left unmatched. The CDR3 spells CASRAAGGLSGANVLTF. CDR3 in DNA: TGTGCCAGCAGGGCTGCAGGGGGCCTCTCTGGGGCCAACGTCCTGACTTTC.

J is TRBJ1-6 and V is TRBV7-9; 9 nucleotides align to TRBD1. This CDR3 has 16 amino acids. Germline CDR1 reads SEHNR; CDR2 reads FQNEAQ (reference sequence). Trimming took 2 bases from V and 4 from J; bases not matched to a gene: 3. The CDR3 loop reads CASSLRQGVYNSPLHF. For the CDR3, the DNA is TGTGCCAGCAGCTTAAGACAGGGGGTTTATAATTCACCCCTCCACTTT.

CDR3 residues: CASIKGQGAGETQYF. The CDR3 DNA is TGTGCCAGCATCAAGGGACAGGGGGCAGGAGAGACCCAGTACTTC. The rearrangement links TRBV6-6 to TRBJ2-5; 12 bases map to TRBD1. In germline, CDR1 is MNHNY, CDR2 SVGAGI (reference sequence). The CDR3 runs 15 residues. The V gene end was trimmed by 7 bases and the J gene end by 4 bases; junction bases not matched to a gene: 7.

Here the CDR3 DNA reads TGTGCCAGCTCACCGGACAGGTACCCTGAAGCTTTCTTT. Protein: CASSPDRYPEAFF. This chain joins TRBV18 and TRBJ1-1; 7 bases agree with TRBD1. The CDR3 has 13 amino acids. CDR1 KGHSH and CDR2 LQKENI come from the germline V gene. V was pared by 3 bases and J by 6 bases, with 4 bases of the junction left unmatched.

This chain connects TRBV18 to TRBJ1-5; TRBD1 matches at 9 bases. After removal of 5 bases from V and 4 bases from J, the junction contained 6 bases not matched to a gene. The germline CDR1 and CDR2 sequences are KGHSH and LQKENI. CDR3 size: 15 residues. CDR3 bases: TGTGCCAGCTCAGTGGACAGGGGAGAGAATCAGCCCCAGCATTTT. This encodes CASSVDRGENQPQHF.

The chain links TRBV20-1 to TRBJ2-7; D gene ambiguous. Per the germline V gene, CDR1 is DFQATT and CDR2 is SNEGSKA (reference sequence). The CDR3 covers 10 residues. V was clipped by 3 bases and J by 5 bases, with 5 bases between them. The CDR3 DNA reads as TGCAGTGCTAGCGTCCACGAGCAGTACTTC. It yields the protein CSASVHEQYF.

This chain joins TRBV19 and TRBJ1-1; D possibly corresponds to TRBD1 (5 bases). This CDR3 is built from 15 residues. Trimming cost V 5 bases and J 1 base, with 14 bases left between them. Germline assignment: CDR1 LNHDA and CDR2 SQIVND (reference sequence). This CDR3 reads CASSERTLQNTEAFF. CDR3 bases: TGTGCCAGTAGTGAAAGGACATTGCAGAACACTGAAGCTTTCTTT.

This rearrangement joins TRBV19 to TRBJ2-3; tentatively, D is TRBD1 (6 bases). There are 15 residues in the CDR3. Per germline, CDR1 LNHDA and CDR2 SQIVND (reference sequence). The germline V and J ends were trimmed by 4 bases and 3 bases, with 14 bases remaining between them. CDR3 in DNA: TGTGCCAGTAGTAAATCAGGGGCTGGGACAGATACGCAGTATTTT. It specifies CASSKSGAGTDTQYF.

In this sample, this clone turned up a few times. The chain recombines TRBV5-4 with TRBJ2-2; D might be TRBD2 (6 bases). Germline V gene sequence: CDR1 SGHNT, CDR2 YYREEE (reference sequence). The CDR3 is made up of 15 amino acids. Trimming shortened V by 1 base and J by 0 bases, and 7 bases separated the two germline ends. The CDR3 DNA reads TGTGCCAGCAGCTTGAAGCGGGCGAACACCGGGGAGCTGTTTTTT. It translates to CASSLKRANTGELFF.

The CDR3 coding sequence is TGTGCCAGCTCACCGAAAAGTACAGGGTCTGGCAATCAGCCCCAGCATTTT. Translation: CASSPKSTGSGNQPQHF. This chain connects TRBV18 to TRBJ1-5, with a tentative D call TRBD1 (6 bases). Germline V lookup: CDR1 KGHSH, CDR2 LQKENI. This CDR3 region has 17 residues. The V gene lost 3 bases and the J gene lost 2 bases, with 17 bases spanning the gap.

V is TRBV7-9 and J is TRBJ1-2; 9 nucleotides align to TRBD1. V lost 4 bases, J lost 5 bases, and 11 bases stayed unmatched. In germline, CDR1 is SEHNR, CDR2 FQNEAQ (reference sequence). The CDR3 consists of 16 residues. The CDR3 bases are TGTGCCAGCAGCTCCGCCCCAACACAGGGGGCTTATGGCTACACCTTC. Translated, it gives CASSSAPTQGAYGYTF.

The V call is TRBV6-5, the J call TRBJ2-6; D unresolved. Germline loops: CDR1 MNHEY, CDR2 SVGAGI. The CDR3 extends over 13 amino acids. Deletions cut 4 bases from V and 4 bases from J, with 5 bases between. The CDR3 DNA reads as TGTGCCAGCAGTTTTTCAGGGGCCAACGTCCTGACTTTC. Translated, it gives CASSFSGANVLTF.

The chain carries TRBV6-1 and TRBJ1-1, with D hard to call. CDR1 is MNHNS and CDR2 is SASEGT in the germline V gene. Trimming removed 2 bases at V and 11 bases at J, with 30 bases between. This CDR3 contains 18 residues. For the CDR3, the DNA is TGTGCCAGCAGTGAAAAAAGGAGTGGAGGGCTTGAGACCAAGGCGGCTTTCTTT. Protein product: CASSEKRSGGLETKAAFF.